This T cell receptor (beta chain) was documented in a study of CD8 T cells in ankylosing spondylitis. Generation of TCR beta libraries employed quantitative 5'-RACE incorporating molecular barcodes. MiXCR, run by TCRdb on the 5' RACE reads, gives a single entry per CDR3 protein. This table holds approximately 400,000 distinct CDR3 sequences, roughly 18% found once. Deletions cut 0 bases from V and 5 bases from J, with 11 bases between. There are 15 residues in the CDR3. Looked up from germline, CDR1 is SGHRS and CDR2 is YFSETQ. The study, taken as a whole, reports: Seemingly characteristic of ankylosing spondylitis blood was a TCR beta motif consisting of several highly homologous variants.

A word on this clonotype: Its target is unknown.

The chain combines TRBV5-1 with TRBJ2-2; the D gene could be TRBD1 or TRBD2 (5 bases each). Material: blood, either unsorted or a sorted T cell fraction (not recorded which). The origin of this receptor is a male donor with ankylosing spondylitis. CDR3 protein: CASSLASGQTGELFF. CDR3 in DNA: TGCGCCAGCAGCTTGGCCAGCGGACAAACCGGGGAGCTGTTTTTT.